This entry lists 7 T cell receptor beta chains sequenced from one sample in a study of T cell changes during pregnancy in multiple sclerosis. Profiling relied on immunoSEQ multiplex PCR, and the TCRdb table lists in-frame clones only, not all of them. Among around 60,000 clones listed, roughly nine tenths were seen once. Source: CD4+ T cells from peripheral blood mononuclear cells, taken after pregnancy. The receptors were gathered from a female donor in good health, enrolled as a control in a pregnancy study.

This chain joins TRBV5-5 and TRBJ2-7; the D gene is possibly TRBD2 (7 bases). Germline V gene lookup returns CDR1 SGHKS and CDR2 YYEKEE (reference sequence). The CDR3 runs 15 residues. V dropped 4 bases and J dropped 3 bases, with 17 bases sitting between them. The CDR3 coding sequence is TGTGCCAGCAGCGTTCGCGGGGGCTCTTACTACGAGCAGTACTTC. Residues: CASSVRGGSYYEQYF.

The V gene is TRBV2, the J gene TRBJ2-5, with D uncertain. The CDR3 has 11 amino acids. Germline V gene data show CDR1 as SNHLY and CDR2 as FYNNEI. V lost 5 bases and J 5 bases, leaving 6 bases between the germline ends. DNA for the CDR3: TGTGCCAGCAGTCCCAGGGAGACCCAGTACTTC. Translation gives CASSPRETQYF.

A single count supports this clone. J is TRBJ1-2 and V is TRBV25-1; D is undetermined. Germline CDR1 MGHDK, CDR2 SYGVNS. CDR3 size: 14 residues. V was pared by 3 bases and J by 9 bases, with 17 bases between. Here the CDR3 reads CASSDSAGLKSYTF. Written as DNA, the CDR3 is TGTGCCAGCAGTGATTCCGCTGGACTCAAGAGCTACACCTTC.

This chain joins TRBV19 and TRBJ2-7; 7 bases align to TRBD1. The CDR3 spans 15 residues. Germline loops: CDR1 LNHDA, CDR2 SQIVND (reference sequence). J was trimmed by 1 base and V by 10 bases; bases with no gene match: 13. DNA of the CDR3: TGTGCCACCCACCACCGCCGACAGGGTTCCTACGAGCAGTACTTC. Its translation: CATHHRRQGSYEQYF.

The chain joins TRBV5-1 to TRBJ1-1; tentatively, D is TRBD1 (6 bases). The ends were cut back, 0 bases at V and 2 bases at J, with 14 bases in the middle. The CDR3 is 16 residues long. In germline, CDR1 is SGHRS, CDR2 YFSETQ. The CDR3 region is CASSLAQQGKNTEAFF. For the CDR3, the DNA is TGCGCCAGCAGCTTGGCCCAACAGGGAAAAAACACTGAAGCTTTCTTT.

The V and J genes are TRBV7-2 and TRBJ1-2; weak D call: TRBD1 (5 bases). Looked up from germline, CDR1 is SGHTA and CDR2 is FQGNSA. This CDR3 spans 14 amino acids. With 5 bases removed from V and 4 bases from J, the gap between germline ends came to 14 bases. The CDR3 DNA reads as TGTGCCAGCAGCCGTCGGGGGTTCCGCTATGGCTACACCTTC. This translates into CASSRRGFRYGYTF.

The chain employs TRBV15 and TRBJ1-1; 10 nucleotides match TRBD1. The germline V gene has CDR1 LNHNV and CDR2 YYDKDF (reference sequence). The CDR3 runs 15 residues. V shed 3 bases, J shed 7 bases, and the junction held 8 bases outside the gene matches. CDR3 residues: CATSRDRGNAGEAFF. In nucleotides, the CDR3 is TGTGCCACCAGCAGGGACAGGGGGAACGCGGGTGAAGCTTTCTTT.